This T cell receptor (beta chain) came from a study of human T cells and chemical hapten exposure. For the study at large: Donors were sensitized with 2% DPC on the upper inner arm. Study-wide results and caveats: Expanded TCRs created a significantly greater count of big CDR3 similarity clusters than controls did. Unchanged with DPC sensitization were TCRs above 1 in 1000 frequency.

Via MiXCR, TCRdb re-called the RACE reads, giving one row per CDR3 protein. The sample includes 95,000 to 150,000 distinct CDR3 sequences, about 11% of them seen just once. The time point denotes: patch test 3, about 24 weeks after DPC sensitization. Noted treatment: therapeutic diphenylcyclopropenone sensitization with weekly scalp DPC. Blood was drawn before each patch test was applied. A few counts support this clonotype. Its target is unknown. The input for sequencing was whole blood, taken in connection with sensitization to the hapten diphenylcyclopropenone (DPC). The sequence was obtained from a woman aged 45-59 years with alopecia areata. Some clones in this sample may be carry-over from other donors' samples.

CDR3 region: CASSPRRGGTDTQYF. The CDR3 region has the DNA TGTGCCAGCAGCCCACGGCGGGGCGGCACAGATACGCAGTATTTT. V is TRBV7-8 and J is TRBJ2-3; possibly TRBD2 for D (6 bases). The CDR3 is 15 residues long. V was clipped by 5 bases and J by 1 base, with 13 bases between them. Germline CDR1 and CDR2: SGHVS and FQNEAQ.